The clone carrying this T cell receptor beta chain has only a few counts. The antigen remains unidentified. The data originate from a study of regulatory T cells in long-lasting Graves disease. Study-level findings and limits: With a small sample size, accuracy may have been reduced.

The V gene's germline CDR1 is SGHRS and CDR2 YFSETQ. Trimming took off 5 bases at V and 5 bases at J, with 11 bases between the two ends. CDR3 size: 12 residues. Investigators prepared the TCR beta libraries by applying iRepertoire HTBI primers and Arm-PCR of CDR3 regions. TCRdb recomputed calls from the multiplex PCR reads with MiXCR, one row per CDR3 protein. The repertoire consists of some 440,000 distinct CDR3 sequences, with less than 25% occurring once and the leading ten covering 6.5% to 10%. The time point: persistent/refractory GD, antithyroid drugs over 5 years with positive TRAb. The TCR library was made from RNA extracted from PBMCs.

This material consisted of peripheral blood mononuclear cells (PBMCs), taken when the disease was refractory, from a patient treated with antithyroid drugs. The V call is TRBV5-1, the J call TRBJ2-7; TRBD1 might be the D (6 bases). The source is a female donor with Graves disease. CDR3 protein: CASRQGTHEQYF. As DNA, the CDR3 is TGCGCCAGCAGACAGGGAACCCACGAGCAGTACTTC.